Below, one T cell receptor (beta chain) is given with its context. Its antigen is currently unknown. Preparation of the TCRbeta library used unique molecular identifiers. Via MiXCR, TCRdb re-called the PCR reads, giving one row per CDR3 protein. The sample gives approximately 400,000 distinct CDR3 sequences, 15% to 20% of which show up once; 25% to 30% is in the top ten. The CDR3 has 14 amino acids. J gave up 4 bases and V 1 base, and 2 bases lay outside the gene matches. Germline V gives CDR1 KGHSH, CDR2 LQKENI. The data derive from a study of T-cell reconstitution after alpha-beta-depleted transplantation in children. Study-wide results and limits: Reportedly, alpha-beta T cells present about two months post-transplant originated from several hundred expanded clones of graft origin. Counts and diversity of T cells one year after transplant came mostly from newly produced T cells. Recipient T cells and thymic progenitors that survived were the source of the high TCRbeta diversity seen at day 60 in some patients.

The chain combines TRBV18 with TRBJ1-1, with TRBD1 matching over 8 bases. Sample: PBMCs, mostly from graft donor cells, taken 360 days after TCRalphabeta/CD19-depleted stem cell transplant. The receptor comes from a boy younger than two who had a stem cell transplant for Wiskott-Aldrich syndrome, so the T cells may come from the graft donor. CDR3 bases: TGTGCCAGCTCACCACTAACAGGGGGCACTGAAGCTTTCTTT. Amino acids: CASSPLTGGTEAFF. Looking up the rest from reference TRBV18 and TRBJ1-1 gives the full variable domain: NAGVMQNPRHLVRRRGQEARLRCSPMKGHSHVYWYRQLPEEGLKFMVYLQKENIIDESGMPKERFSAEFPKEGPSILRIQQVVRGDSAAYFCASSPLTGGTEAFFGQGTRLTVV.